This TCR beta chain derives from a study of human T cells and chemical hapten exposure. Germline trimming cut 2 bases from V and 8 bases from J; bases unmatched to any gene: 19. CDR3 length equals 19 residues. Germline-derived CDR1 and CDR2 are MNHNY and SVGAGI (reference sequence). Noted time point: patch test 3, about 24 weeks after DPC sensitization. Indicated treatment: therapeutic diphenylcyclopropenone sensitization with weekly scalp DPC. TCRdb ran MiXCR on the RACE reads and lists one entry per CDR3 protein. The repertoire consists of fewer than 100,000 distinct CDR3 sequences, with about a tenth occurring once and the leading ten covering more than 0.85%.

The sequences come from whole blood, collected in connection with sensitization to the hapten diphenylcyclopropenone (DPC). The chain joins TRBV6-6 to TRBJ1-4, with 8 bases identical to TRBD1. This TCR was recovered from a woman aged 25 to 45 with alopecia areata. Some clones in this sample may be carry-over from other donors' samples. The CDR3 DNA is TGTGCCAGCAGTTACCCGATCGGGGTACAGGGGGGAGTAAGCGAAAAACTGTTTTTT. Translating gives CASSYPIGVQGGVSEKLFF.